This is a list of T cell receptor beta chains from one sample in a study of immune evolution from preneoplasia to lung adenocarcinoma. Only in-frame clones appear in the TCRdb table, and some are missing; sequencing was by immunoSEQ multiplex PCR. The repertoire includes around 20,000 clones, 60% to 80% of them detected once, and 5.6% sits in the top ten. The sequencing input was FFPE invasive lung adenocarcinoma tissue. All receptors derive from a person between 60 and 69 years old with lung adenocarcinoma. Both conserved end residues are part of each CDR3. A D gene is named only where the DNA matches it firmly. Only some rows state a clone size, as once, few, many or a class for expanded clones.

d_call,clone_size,j_call,v_call,cdr3_aa,cdr3_nt
.,.,TRBJ2-3,TRBV18,CASSPEQGFTDTQYF,TGTGCCAGCTCGCCAGAACAGGGATTCACAGATACGCAGTATTTT
.,.,TRBJ1-5,TRBV7-9,CASSTDQGLPQHF,TGTGCCAGCAGCACCGACCAGGGGTTGCCCCAGCATTTT
.,.,TRBJ2-1,TRBV4-2,CASRWGVNGYEQFF,TGTGCCAGCAGGTGGGGAGTCAATGGTTATGAGCAGTTCTTC
.,.,TRBJ2-2,TRBV19,CASSIAWGANTGELFF,TGTGCCAGTAGTATAGCTTGGGGGGCGAACACCGGGGAGCTGTTTTTT
.,.,TRBJ2-7,TRBV10-3,CAISVATGGDSEQYF,TGTGCCATCAGCGTTGCCACAGGGGGGGACTCCGAGCAGTACTTC
.,.,TRBJ1-5,TRBV28,CEIWENQPQHF,TGTGAGATATGGGAAAATCAGCCCCAGCATTTT
.,.,TRBJ2-7,TRBV28,CASTPGGTAFYEQYF,TGTGCCAGCACTCCAGGGGGGACAGCGTTCTACGAGCAGTACTTC
TRBD1,.,TRBJ2-7,TRBV12-5,CASGLDPGTGAYEQYF,TGTGCTAGTGGTTTGGACCCCGGGACAGGGGCCTACGAGCAGTACTTC
.,.,TRBJ2-7,TRBV9,CASSEGAAGVGYEQYF,TGTGCCAGCAGCGAGGGGGCAGCGGGAGTAGGGTACGAGCAGTACTTC
TRBD1,.,TRBJ2-7,TRBV11-3,CASSPQGQGPYEQYF,TGTGCCAGCAGCCCGCAAGGACAGGGCCCCTACGAGCAGTACTTC
.,.,TRBJ2-7,TRBV6-6,CASSPPLGEQYF,TGTGCCAGCAGCCCCCCACTAGGCGAGCAGTACTTC
.,.,TRBJ1-1,TRBV18,CASSPYNTEAFF,TGTGCCAGCTCACCTTATAACACTGAAGCTTTCTTT
.,.,TRBJ2-2,TRBV29-1,CSVDSWTGELFF,TGCAGCGTTGACTCGTGGACCGGGGAGCTGTTTTTT
.,.,TRBJ1-5,TRBV2,CASSRDSNQPQHF,TGTGCCAGCAGTCGGGATAGCAATCAGCCCCAGCATTTT
.,once,TRBJ1-1,TRBV29-1,CSVEGAITGAFF,TGCAGCGTTGAGGGTGCCATAACGGGAGCTTTCTTT
.,medium-sized,TRBJ2-7,TRBV29-1,CSVEDHAYEQYF,TGCAGCGTTGAAGATCATGCTTACGAGCAGTACTTC
.,.,TRBJ2-3,TRBV11-3,CASSLVSGSSTDTQYF,TGTGCCAGCAGCTTAGTTTCCGGGTCTAGCACAGATACGCAGTATTTT
.,.,TRBJ2-5,TRBV19,CASSDGGISETQYF,TGTGCCAGTAGTGACGGGGGAATTTCGGAGACCCAGTACTTC
.,.,TRBJ1-5,TRBV2,CASSLEWRGQPQHF,TGTGCCAGCAGTTTAGAATGGCGGGGTCAGCCCCAGCATTTT
.,.,TRBJ2-3,TRBV21-1,CASSNKEREHTDTQYF,TGTGCCAGCAGCAATAAAGAGCGGGAACACACAGATACGCAGTATTTT
TRBD1,.,TRBJ2-3,TRBV5-1,CASSFRTGGPDTQYF,TGCGCCAGCAGCTTTAGGACAGGGGGGCCAGATACGCAGTATTTT
TRBD2,.,TRBJ2-1,TRBV6-5,CASRGLAEAEQFF,TGTGCCAGCAGAGGACTAGCGGAAGCTGAGCAGTTCTTC
.,few,TRBJ1-1,TRBV2,CASSGEIEAFF,TGTGCCAGCAGTGGAGAGATTGAAGCTTTCTTT
TRBD1,.,TRBJ1-4,TRBV28,CASSLDRVEKLFF,TGTGCCAGCAGTCTCGACAGGGTCGAAAAACTGTTTTTT
.,.,TRBJ2-4,TRBV7-2,CASSLANIQYF,TGTGCCAGCAGCTTAGCAAACATTCAGTACTTC
.,.,TRBJ2-2,TRBV19,CASNLEANTGELFF,TGTGCCAGTAACCTGGAGGCCAACACCGGGGAGCTGTTTTTT
.,few,TRBJ2-2,TRBV28,CASSRYGELFF,TGTGCCAGCAGTAGATACGGGGAGCTGTTTTTT
TRBD1,.,TRBJ1-5,TRBV7-9,CASSAGQGVNQPQHF,TGTGCCAGCAGCGCGGGACAGGGCGTCAATCAGCCCCAGCATTTT
TRBD2,once,TRBJ2-1,TRBV5-6,CASASAGGGNEQFF,TGTGCCAGCGCTTCCGCGGGAGGGGGAAATGAGCAGTTCTTC
.,.,TRBJ2-5,TRBV18,CASSPARQETQYF,TGTGCCAGCTCACCTGCCCGCCAAGAGACCCAGTACTTC
.,.,TRBJ2-2,TRBV5-1,CATQQSTTNTGELFF,TGCGCCACCCAGCAGAGCACCACGAACACCGGGGAGCTGTTTTTT
.,few,TRBJ1-5,TRBV30,CAWSLGGPNQPQHF,TGTGCCTGGAGCCTAGGGGGACCCAATCAGCCCCAGCATTTT
.,.,TRBJ1-1,TRBV27,CASSLSAGATEAFF,TGTGCCAGCAGTTTATCGGCGGGGGCGACTGAAGCTTTCTTT
.,.,TRBJ1-1,TRBV13,CASSLVDTEAFF,TGTGCCAGCAGCTTAGTGGATACTGAAGCTTTCTTT
.,.,TRBJ2-7,TRBV28,CASSREGYEQYF,TGTGCCAGCAGCAGGGAAGGCTACGAGCAGTACTTC
TRBD2,.,TRBJ2-3,TRBV5-4,CASTTRTREDTQYF,TGTGCCAGCACCACCAGGACTAGGGAAGATACGCAGTATTTT
TRBD1,.,TRBJ2-1,TRBV4-1,CASSQGQGAWNEQFF,TGCGCCAGCAGCCAAGGACAGGGGGCATGGAATGAGCAGTTCTTC
.,.,TRBJ1-4,TRBV5-6,CASSPYPGTAEKLFF,TGTGCCAGCAGCCCCTATCCCGGGACCGCAGAAAAACTGTTTTTT
TRBD1,.,TRBJ2-3,TRBV27,CASSLRTGIDTQYF,TGTGCCAGCAGTTTACGGACAGGGATAGATACGCAGTATTTT
TRBD1,.,TRBJ1-2,TRBV4-2,CASSPQGAGGYTF,TGTGCCAGCAGCCCACAGGGGGCAGGGGGCTACACCTTC
TRBD2,.,TRBJ2-1,TRBV5-1,CASSLTSGRAIYEQFF,TGCGCCAGCAGCCTGACTAGCGGGAGGGCCATTTATGAGCAGTTCTTC
TRBD2,.,TRBJ2-4,TRBV29-1,CSVWGGSLAKNIQYF,TGCAGCGTCTGGGGGGGTAGCTTAGCCAAAAACATTCAGTACTTC
TRBD2,.,TRBJ2-1,TRBV16,CASSQPGGTNEQFF,TGTGCCAGCAGCCAACCGGGGGGAACCAATGAGCAGTTCTTC
TRBD2,.,TRBJ2-2,TRBV9,CASSVGPGTSGIELFF,TGTGCCAGCAGCGTAGGCCCAGGGACTAGCGGGATCGAGCTGTTTTTT
TRBD2,medium-sized,TRBJ2-3,TRBV4-1,CASSPGLADSTDTQYF,TGCGCCAGCAGCCCGGGACTAGCAGACTCCACAGATACGCAGTATTTT
TRBD1,.,TRBJ1-1,TRBV7-9,CASSLGAAGGVGTEAFF,TGTGCCAGCAGCTTAGGAGCGGCAGGGGGGGTGGGTACTGAAGCTTTCTTT
.,.,TRBJ2-1,TRBV9,CASSVAGGPYNEQFF,TGTGCCAGCAGCGTAGCTGGGGGCCCCTACAATGAGCAGTTCTTC
.,.,TRBJ2-5,TRBV5-3,CARVNIRGTYQETQYF,TGTGCCAGAGTTAATATTCGCGGGACGTACCAAGAGACCCAGTACTTC
.,.,TRBJ1-1,TRBV18,CASSPKGGTEAFF,TGTGCCAGCTCACCAAAGGGGGGCACTGAAGCTTTCTTT
TRBD1,once,TRBJ1-2,TRBV6-5,CASSYQGANGYTF,TGTGCCAGCAGTTACCAGGGGGCCAATGGCTACACCTTC
TRBD2,few,TRBJ2-3,TRBV7-3,CASSLNPLSAGGGRTDTQYF,TGTGCCAGCAGCTTAAACCCCCTTTCTGCGGGAGGGGGAAGGACAGATACGCAGTATTTT
TRBD1,.,TRBJ2-7,TRBV19,CASSDRVTSLYEQYF,TGTGCCAGTAGTGACAGGGTGACGAGTCTCTACGAGCAGTACTTC
.,once,TRBJ2-7,TRBV9,CASSVVQGSIYEQYF,TGTGCCAGCAGCGTAGTCCAGGGAAGTATCTACGAGCAGTACTTC
TRBD2,.,TRBJ2-1,TRBV11-2,CASSLGGEGSYNEQFF,TGTGCCAGCAGCTTAGGGGGGGAGGGCTCCTACAATGAGCAGTTCTTC
.,.,TRBJ1-1,TRBV6-5,CASSYSRSSEAFF,TGTGCCAGCAGTTACTCAAGGAGTTCTGAAGCTTTCTTT